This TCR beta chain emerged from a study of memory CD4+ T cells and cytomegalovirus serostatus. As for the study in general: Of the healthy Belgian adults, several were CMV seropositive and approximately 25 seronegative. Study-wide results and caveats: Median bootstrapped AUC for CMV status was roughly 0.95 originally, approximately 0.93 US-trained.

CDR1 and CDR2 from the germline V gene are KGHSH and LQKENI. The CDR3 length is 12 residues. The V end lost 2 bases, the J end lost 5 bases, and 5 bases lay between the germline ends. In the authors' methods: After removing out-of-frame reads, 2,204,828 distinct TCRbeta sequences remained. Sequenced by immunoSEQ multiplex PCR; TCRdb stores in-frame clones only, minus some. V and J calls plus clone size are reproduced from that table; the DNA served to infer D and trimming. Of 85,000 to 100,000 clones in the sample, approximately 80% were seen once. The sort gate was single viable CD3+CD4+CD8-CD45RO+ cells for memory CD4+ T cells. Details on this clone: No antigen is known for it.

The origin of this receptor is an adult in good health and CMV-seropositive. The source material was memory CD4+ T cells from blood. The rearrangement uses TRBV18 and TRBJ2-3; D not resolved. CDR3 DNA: TGTGCCAGCTCACCAATGGGAGATACGCAGTATTTT. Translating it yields CASSPMGDTQYF.